What follows are 26 T cell receptor beta chains derived from one specimen sequenced in a study of CD8+ T cells in alopecia areata. cDNA prepared by RNA extraction and subsequent reverse transcription served as the template for sequencing. Clones were read by immunoSEQ multiplex PCR, and TCRdb kept only the in-frame ones, dropping some. This table holds approximately 150,000 clones, around 50% found once. Sequencing was carried out using CD4+ T cells sorted from blood. The receptors here all came from a human donor with alopecia areata.

J is TRBJ2-1 and V is TRBV2, with 9 positions matching TRBD2. The junction had 8 bases not matched to a gene; V was cut back by 3 bases and J by 8 bases. CDR1 is SNHLY, CDR2 FYNNEI, per germline. This CDR3 is 15 amino acids long. The CDR3 sequence is CASSEGLAGRDEQFF. CDR3 bases: TGTGCCAGCAGTGAGGGGCTAGCGGGAAGGGATGAGCAGTTCTTC.

The rearrangement uses TRBV6-5 and TRBJ2-4, with TRBD2 as a possible D gene (6 bases). Trimming pared 6 bases from V and 3 bases from J, leaving 15 bases between. Germline-derived CDR1 and CDR2 are MNHEY and SVGAGI. This CDR3 comprises 15 residues. The CDR3 region is CASRGGNSHKNIQYF. Written as DNA, the CDR3 is TGTGCCAGCAGGGGGGGAAACAGCCACAAAAACATTCAGTACTTC.

The V gene is TRBV13, the J gene TRBJ2-5, with TRBD2 identical over 11 bases. V trimming: 5 bases; J trimming: 5 bases; junction bases outside the gene matches: 4. The CDR3 totals 14 residues. Germline V gives CDR1 PRHDT, CDR2 FYEKMQ (reference sequence). CDR3 residues: CASSLRLAGETQYF. CDR3 nucleotide sequence: TGTGCCAGCAGCCTTAGACTAGCGGGGGAGACCCAGTACTTC.

This clone appeared a few times. The genes are TRBV10-3 and TRBJ2-7, with TRBD1 identical over 8 bases. Germline assignment: CDR1 ENHRY and CDR2 SYGVKD. The CDR3 extends over 13 amino acids. V gave up 10 bases and J gave up 4 bases; unmatched junction bases: 9. The CDR3 loop reads CATAGQDNYEQYF. CDR3 nucleotide sequence: TGTGCCACCGCGGGACAGGACAATTACGAGCAGTACTTC.

The V call is TRBV2, the J call TRBJ2-1; D remains ambiguous. The CDR3 contains 11 residues. Germline CDR1 SNHLY, CDR2 FYNNEI. V was shortened by 1 base and J by 15 bases, with 10 bases between the two germline ends. CDR3 region: CASSEEGSSFF. In DNA, the CDR3 is TGTGCCAGCAGTGAAGAAGGTAGCTCGTTCTTC.

The rearrangement joins TRBV29-1 to TRBJ2-7; the match to TRBD1 covers 9 bases. The CDR3 sequence is 13 residues long. V lost 7 bases to trimming and J lost 3 bases; unmatched junction nucleotides: 7. From germline, CDR1 is SQVTM and CDR2 ANQGSEA. CDR3 residues: CSGSPGQGYEQYF. CDR3 DNA sequence: TGCAGCGGATCACCGGGACAGGGCTACGAGCAGTACTTC.

The chain joins TRBV29-1 to TRBJ1-2; D unresolved. The CDR3 is made up of 8 amino acids. Looked up from germline, CDR1 is SQVTM and CDR2 is ANQGSEA. V was clipped by 7 bases and J by 12 bases, with 9 bases between them. The CDR3 sequence: CSASGDTF. As DNA, the CDR3 is TGCAGCGCGAGTGGGGACACCTTC.

The gene calls are TRBV6-5 and TRBJ2-7, with 8 bases matching TRBD1. The junction had 6 bases not matched to a gene; V was cut back by 6 bases and J by 5 bases. This CDR3 has 13 residues. In germline, CDR1 is MNHEY, CDR2 SVGAGI. The CDR3 protein is CASSLDRVHEQYF. DNA for the CDR3: TGTGCCAGCAGCCTGGACAGGGTCCACGAGCAGTACTTC.

The chain combines TRBV29-1 with TRBJ2-5, with D possibly TRBD2 on 5 matching bases. The germline V gene encodes CDR1 SQVTM and CDR2 ANQGSEA. The CDR3 extends over 12 amino acids. Deletions cut 7 bases from V and 10 bases from J, with 19 bases between. CDR3 DNA: TGCAGCGCCCTAGGGCGGGCCGGGCTCCAGTACTTC. It yields the protein CSALGRAGLQYF.

The chain joins TRBV4-1 to TRBJ2-5; D not resolved. V lost 1 base to trimming and J lost 1 base, with 4 bases between them. The CDR3 runs to 13 residues. Germline V gene lookup returns CDR1 MGHRA and CDR2 YSYEKL. The CDR3: CASSQGIQETQYF. The CDR3 DNA reads TGCGCCAGCAGCCAAGGAATCCAAGAGACCCAGTACTTC.

This chain links TRBV29-1 with TRBJ2-3; tentative D call: TRBD2 (6 bases). V lost 5 bases and J 4 bases, leaving 22 bases between the germline ends. The CDR3 totals 16 residues. Germline CDR1 is SQVTM and CDR2 is ANQGSEA. The CDR3 reads CSVLGDRGGGADTQYF. In DNA form, the CDR3 reads TGCAGCGTTCTCGGCGATAGGGGAGGTGGGGCAGATACGCAGTATTTT.

The chain couples TRBV19 to TRBJ2-3; D not certain. CDR1 is LNHDA and CDR2 is SQIVND in the germline V gene (reference sequence). The ends were cut back, 3 bases at V and 0 bases at J, with 7 bases in the middle. This CDR3 has 14 amino acids. DNA for the CDR3: TGTGCCAGTAGTATGACGGCCAGCACAGATACGCAGTATTTT. Translation gives CASSMTASTDTQYF.

The chain uses TRBV4-1 and TRBJ1-2; D is unclear. Trimming removed 0 bases from V and 2 bases from J, with 10 bases in between. CDR3 length: 15 amino acids. Germline values: CDR1 MGHRA, CDR2 YSYEKL. CDR3 amino acids: CASSQEVVANYGYTF. DNA for the CDR3: TGCGCCAGCAGCCAAGAGGTAGTGGCCAACTATGGCTACACCTTC.

V usage is TRBV19 and J usage is TRBJ2-2; D gene unclear. Germline V CDR1 and CDR2: LNHDA, SQIVND (reference sequence). Trimming removed 5 bases at V and 7 bases at J, with 8 bases between. The CDR3 is made up of 12 amino acids. The CDR3 region is CASSFFSGELFF. The CDR3 nucleotides are TGTGCCAGTAGTTTCTTTAGCGGGGAGCTGTTTTTT. The full variable domain, in which reference TRBV19 and TRBJ2-2 provide the parts outside the CDR3, is DGGITQSPKYLFRKEGQNVTLSCEQNLNHDAMYWYRQDPGQGLRLIYYSQIVNDFQKGDIAEGYSVSREKKESFPLTVTSAQKNPTAFYLCASSFFSGELFFGEGSRLTVL.

This clone was counted between two and nine times. J is TRBJ2-2 and V is TRBV4-2; TRBD1 matches 7 bases. Germline values: CDR1 LGHNA, CDR2 YNFKEQ. CDR3 size: 18 residues. V shed 0 bases and J 1 base; nucleotides not matched to a gene: 8. DNA for the CDR3: TGTGCCAGCAGCCAAGATGACACAGGGGTTTGGAACACCGGGGAGCTGTTTTTT. This gives the protein CASSQDDTGVWNTGELFF.

This chain links TRBV5-1 with TRBJ2-7, with 7 bases identical to TRBD2. Looked up from germline, CDR1 is SGHRS and CDR2 is YFSETQ. This CDR3 is 15 amino acids long. The J segment lost 6 bases and the V segment lost 0 bases, leaving 9 bases of the junction unmatched. The CDR3 nucleotides are TGCGCCAGCAGCTTGGAGTGGGAGGGCCACGCCGAGCAGTACTTC. Amino acids: CASSLEWEGHAEQYF.

Comments on this clone: A junction boundary mismatches the germline segment, possibly from a read error. The chain joins TRBV29-1 to TRBJ2-3, with D possibly matching TRBD2 (5 bases). CDR1 and CDR2 (germline): SQVTM, ANQGSEA. The CDR3 length is 13 residues. CDR3 sequence reads: CSVEEGSKDTQYF. The CDR3 DNA is TGCAGCGTTGAAGAGGGGAGCAAAGATACGCAGTATTTT.

This clone has a handful of counts. This rearrangement joins TRBV28 to TRBJ1-5; D not resolved. CDR1 is MDHEN and CDR2 is SYDVKM in the germline V gene. The V end lost 1 base, the J end lost 4 bases, and 11 bases lay between the germline ends. The CDR3 has 15 residues. CDR3 sequence: CASSLFPPPNQPQHF. The CDR3 DNA reads as TGTGCCAGCAGTTTATTCCCCCCGCCGAATCAGCCCCAGCATTTT.

The chain joins TRBV11-2 to TRBJ2-1; D is undetermined. The CDR3 length is 13 residues. Germline assignment: CDR1 SGHAT and CDR2 FQNNGV. The V gene lost 3 bases and the J gene lost 3 bases, with 6 bases spanning the gap. This CDR3 is CASSFYFYNEQFF. CDR3 sequence (DNA): TGTGCCAGCAGCTTCTATTTCTACAATGAGCAGTTCTTC.

V is TRBV28 and J is TRBJ2-3; no definite D call. Trimming removed 3 bases from V and 0 bases from J, with 16 bases in between. Germline V gives CDR1 MDHEN, CDR2 SYDVKM. This CDR3 has 17 amino acids. CDR3 sequence (DNA): TGTGCCAGCAGTTTGGGAATTCGACGGCTCAGCACAGATACGCAGTATTTT. It yields the protein CASSLGIRRLSTDTQYF.

The chain recombines TRBV7-9 with TRBJ2-5, with D tentatively TRBD1 (5 bases). Germline CDR1 is SEHNR and CDR2 is FQNEAQ (reference sequence). The CDR3 extends over 14 amino acids. V dropped 5 bases and J dropped 1 base, with 11 bases sitting between them. In nucleotides, the CDR3 is TGTGCCAGCAGCCAGGGCCACAGCCAAGAGACCCAGTACTTC. Its translation is CASSQGHSQETQYF.

This clone has just a few counts. The J gene is TRBJ1-2, the V gene TRBV13; D gene unclear. The CDR3 runs to 13 residues. Trimming pared 7 bases from V and 4 bases from J, leaving 13 bases between. CDR1 is PRHDT, CDR2 FYEKMQ, per germline (reference sequence). CDR3 nucleotides: TGTGCCAGCAAGCGAAACGTGGGCTATGGCTACACCTTC. Residues: CASKRNVGYGYTF.

The chain is built from TRBV10-3 and TRBJ2-7; the D gene is possibly TRBD1 (6 bases). Trimming removed 6 bases from V and 5 bases from J, with 14 bases in between. The V gene's germline CDR1 is ENHRY and CDR2 SYGVKD. The CDR3 spans 13 residues. The CDR3 loop reads CAISLNRVDEQYF. CDR3 sequence (DNA): TGTGCCATCAGCCTGAACAGGGTTGACGAGCAGTACTTC.

This clone is categorized as medium-sized. The chain carries TRBV10-3 and TRBJ1-2; no reliable D call. The CDR3 extends over 13 amino acids. CDR1 is ENHRY, CDR2 SYGVKD, per germline. The V and J ends lost 11 bases and 4 bases respectively, with 17 bases between them. CDR3 region: CAAQPTELYGYTF. The DNA for the CDR3 is TGTGCCGCCCAACCGACGGAGCTCTATGGCTACACCTTC.

This clone occurred a few times. V gene TRBV29-1 combines with J gene TRBJ2-1, with a possible D match to TRBD1 (5 bases). Trimming removed 4 bases at V and 4 bases at J, with 11 bases between. The CDR3 totals 13 residues. The V gene's germline CDR1 is SQVTM and CDR2 ANQGSEA. The CDR3 DNA reads as TGCAGCGTTGGGGGCGTTGAATACAATGAGCAGTTCTTC. Encoded protein: CSVGGVEYNEQFF.

V usage is TRBV7-8 and J usage is TRBJ2-2; 8 nucleotides match TRBD1. Germline-derived CDR1 and CDR2 are SGHVS and FQNEAQ. After removal of 1 base from V and 3 bases from J, the junction contained 4 bases not matched to a gene. This CDR3 spans 16 amino acids. The CDR3 spells CASSLVRGQDTGELFF. The CDR3 DNA sequence: TGTGCCAGCAGCTTAGTCAGGGGGCAGGACACCGGGGAGCTGTTTTTT.